Reported below is one TCR beta chain. The sample comes from a study of blood T cell repertoires in COVID-19. Across the whole study: Collection of acute and convalescent COVID-19 samples took place in the United States, Italy and Spain. The cDNA or gDNA used as material had been derived from T cells, B-cell-depleted T cells, or PBMCs.

Produced via immunoSEQ multiplex PCR; TCRdb's table is partial and in-frame only. The data hold around 100,000 clones, with about 88% observed a single time. Trimming left V 7 bases short and J 1 base short, with 16 bases between. CDR1 and CDR2 (germline): SQVTM, ANQGSEA. The CDR3 spans 14 residues. Sequenced material: peripheral blood. The chain has TRBV29-1 and TRBJ1-1, with a possible D match to TRBD1 (6 bases). The clonotype comes from a human donor in a cohort sampled during active COVID-19. The CDR3 coding sequence is TGCAGCGCCGCGACCGGGACAACGAACACTGAAGCTTTCTTT. Translation: CSAATGTTNTEAFF.